This is a list of T cell receptor beta chains from one sample in a study of CD8 T cells in Susac syndrome. TCRdb fed the immunoSEQ multiplex PCR reads into MiXCR, producing one record per CDR3 protein. Counted here are some 190,000 distinct CDR3 sequences, roughly 95% occurring once; the ten biggest clones make up roughly 0.1%. The sample was CD4+ T cells from PBMCs. These receptors were collected from a human donor in good health. Each CDR3 is given with its conserved first and last residue. Each record gives: CDR3 protein, CDR3 DNA, D gene, J gene, clone size, V gene. The D gene is left open where the match is weak. Some rows have no size entry. The others give once, few or many, or a class for an expanded clone.

cdr3_aa: CATSDSRTGGYEQYF
cdr3_nt: TGTGCCACCAGTGACTCGAGGACAGGGGGCTACGAGCAGTACTTC
d_call: TRBD1
j_call: TRBJ2-7
clone_size: -
v_call: TRBV24-1

cdr3_aa: CASRLKQGGTYNEQFF
cdr3_nt: TGTGCCAGCAGACTAAAACAGGGGGGTACCTACAATGAGCAGTTCTTC
d_call: TRBD1
j_call: TRBJ2-1
clone_size: -
v_call: TRBV27

cdr3_aa: CAWSVGGEQYF
cdr3_nt: TGTGCCTGGAGTGTGGGGGGTGAGCAGTATTTT
d_call: -
j_call: TRBJ2-3
clone_size: -
v_call: TRBV30

cdr3_aa: CASRQEGEQFF
cdr3_nt: TGTGCCAGCAGACAAGAGGGTGAGCAGTTCTTC
d_call: -
j_call: TRBJ2-1
clone_size: -
v_call: TRBV7-2

cdr3_aa: CASSPRDTLYNEQFF
cdr3_nt: TGCGCCAGCAGCCCCCGGGACACCTTATACAATGAGCAGTTCTTC
d_call: -
j_call: TRBJ2-1
clone_size: -
v_call: TRBV5-1

cdr3_aa: CSVGRPTLTEAFF
cdr3_nt: TGCAGCGTTGGCCGCCCCACCCTCACTGAAGCTTTCTTT
d_call: -
j_call: TRBJ1-1
clone_size: -
v_call: TRBV29-1

cdr3_aa: CASSQAGLSEKLFF
cdr3_nt: TGTGCCAGCAGCCAAGCCGGGTTAAGTGAAAAACTGTTTTTT
d_call: -
j_call: TRBJ1-4
clone_size: once
v_call: TRBV3-1

cdr3_aa: CASSARQSNYNEQFF
cdr3_nt: TGTGCCAGCAGTGCCCGACAGTCGAACTACAATGAGCAGTTCTTC
d_call: -
j_call: TRBJ2-1
clone_size: -
v_call: TRBV2

cdr3_aa: CSVEHGQGAQGYTF
cdr3_nt: TGCAGCGTTGAACATGGCCAGGGGGCGCAAGGCTACACCTTC
d_call: TRBD1
j_call: TRBJ1-2
clone_size: -
v_call: TRBV29-1

cdr3_aa: CASSYNRDNEQFF
cdr3_nt: TGTGCCAGCAGTTACAACAGGGACAATGAGCAGTTCTTC
d_call: -
j_call: TRBJ2-1
clone_size: few
v_call: TRBV3-1

cdr3_aa: CASSFIRSDTQYF
cdr3_nt: TGTGCCAGCAGCTTTATAAGGTCCGATACGCAGTATTTT
d_call: -
j_call: TRBJ2-3
clone_size: -
v_call: TRBV13

cdr3_aa: CSAREGLSEKLFF
cdr3_nt: TGCAGTGCTAGAGAAGGGTTGAGCGAAAAACTGTTTTTT
d_call: -
j_call: TRBJ1-4
clone_size: -
v_call: TRBV20-1

cdr3_aa: CSAASMDANYGYTF
cdr3_nt: TGCAGTGCCGCCAGCATGGATGCTAACTATGGCTACACCTTC
d_call: -
j_call: TRBJ1-2
clone_size: -
v_call: TRBV20-1

cdr3_aa: CASLLGSGSGETQYF
cdr3_nt: TGTGCCAGCCTCCTTGGGAGCGGGAGTGGAGAGACCCAGTACTTC
d_call: TRBD2
j_call: TRBJ2-5
clone_size: -
v_call: TRBV25-1

cdr3_aa: CASSGGRYEQYF
cdr3_nt: TGTGCCAGCAGTGGAGGGCGGTACGAGCAGTACTTC
d_call: -
j_call: TRBJ2-7
clone_size: -
v_call: TRBV6-6

cdr3_aa: CASSLAGRPSANVLTF
cdr3_nt: TGTGCCAGCAGCTTGGCAGGCCGCCCGTCGGCCAACGTCCTGACTTTC
d_call: -
j_call: TRBJ2-6
clone_size: -
v_call: TRBV5-4

cdr3_aa: CSVRGGGTDTQYF
cdr3_nt: TGCAGCGTGAGGGGCGGGGGCACAGATACGCAGTATTTT
d_call: -
j_call: TRBJ2-3
clone_size: -
v_call: TRBV29-1

cdr3_aa: CSAPRRDTQYF
cdr3_nt: TGCAGTGCGCCGCGCCGGGATACGCAGTATTTT
d_call: -
j_call: TRBJ2-3
clone_size: -
v_call: TRBV20-1

cdr3_aa: CASRRTGFGGREKLFF
cdr3_nt: TGTGCCAGCAGGAGGACAGGGTTCGGGGGGAGGGAAAAACTGTTTTTT
d_call: TRBD1
j_call: TRBJ1-4
clone_size: -
v_call: TRBV12-3/TRBV12-4

cdr3_aa: CAWRISGGSQYF
cdr3_nt: TGTGCCTGGAGGATATCGGGGGGCTCCCAGTACTTC
d_call: -
j_call: TRBJ2-5
clone_size: -
v_call: TRBV30

cdr3_aa: CSVGPGQGLYEQYF
cdr3_nt: TGCAGCGTTGGCCCGGGACAGGGCCTCTACGAGCAGTACTTC
d_call: TRBD1
j_call: TRBJ2-7
clone_size: -
v_call: TRBV29-1

cdr3_aa: CSVEVNSRTF
cdr3_nt: TGCAGCGTTGAAGTCAATAGCCGCACCTTT
d_call: -
j_call: TRBJ2-3
clone_size: -
v_call: TRBV29-1

cdr3_aa: CAWSVLIQETQYF
cdr3_nt: TGTGCCTGGAGTGTACTAATCCAAGAGACCCAGTACTTC
d_call: -
j_call: TRBJ2-5
clone_size: -
v_call: TRBV30

cdr3_aa: CASSLVFTETQPQHF
cdr3_nt: TGTGCCAGCAGCTTAGTTTTTACAGAGACCCAGCCCCAGCATTTT
d_call: -
j_call: TRBJ1-5
clone_size: -
v_call: TRBV7-2

cdr3_aa: CASSLGLAGAGANVLTF
cdr3_nt: TGTGCCAGCAGCCTGGGACTAGCGGGAGCTGGGGCCAACGTCCTGACTTTC
d_call: TRBD2
j_call: TRBJ2-6
clone_size: -
v_call: TRBV3-1

cdr3_aa: CASSSSGGRTF
cdr3_nt: TGTGCCAGTAGTTCTTCAGGAGGACGCACCTTC
d_call: -
j_call: TRBJ1-2
clone_size: -
v_call: TRBV19